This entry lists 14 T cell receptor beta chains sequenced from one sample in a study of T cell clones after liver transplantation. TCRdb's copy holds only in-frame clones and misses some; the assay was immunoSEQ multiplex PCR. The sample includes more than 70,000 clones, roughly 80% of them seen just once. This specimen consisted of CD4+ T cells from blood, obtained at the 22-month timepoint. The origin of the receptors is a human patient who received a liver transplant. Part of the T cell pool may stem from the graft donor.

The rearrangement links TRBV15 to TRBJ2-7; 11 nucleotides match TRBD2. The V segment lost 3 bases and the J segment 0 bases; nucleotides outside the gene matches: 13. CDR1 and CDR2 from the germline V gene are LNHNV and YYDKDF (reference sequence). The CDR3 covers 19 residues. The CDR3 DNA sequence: TGTGCCACCAGCAGGGCCCTGGGGACTAGCGGTTTCACCTCCTACGAGCAGTACTTC. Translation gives CATSRALGTSGFTSYEQYF.

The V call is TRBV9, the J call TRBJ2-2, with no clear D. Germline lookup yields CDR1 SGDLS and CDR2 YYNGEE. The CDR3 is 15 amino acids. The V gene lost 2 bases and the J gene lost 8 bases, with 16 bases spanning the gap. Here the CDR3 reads CASSVVGIAGGELFF. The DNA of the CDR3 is TGTGCCAGCAGCGTGGTGGGAATAGCTGGTGGGGAGCTGTTTTTT.

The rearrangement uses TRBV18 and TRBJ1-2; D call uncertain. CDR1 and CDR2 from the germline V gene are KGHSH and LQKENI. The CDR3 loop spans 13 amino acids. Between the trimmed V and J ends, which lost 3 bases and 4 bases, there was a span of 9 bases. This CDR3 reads CASSPDPVYGYTF. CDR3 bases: TGTGCCAGCTCACCGGACCCAGTCTATGGCTACACCTTC.

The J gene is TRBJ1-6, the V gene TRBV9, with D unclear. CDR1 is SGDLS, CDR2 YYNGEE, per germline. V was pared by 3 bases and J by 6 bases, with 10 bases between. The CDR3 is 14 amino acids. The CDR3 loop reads CASSAHKGNSPLHF. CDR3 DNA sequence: TGTGCCAGCAGCGCACACAAGGGTAATTCACCCCTCCACTTT.

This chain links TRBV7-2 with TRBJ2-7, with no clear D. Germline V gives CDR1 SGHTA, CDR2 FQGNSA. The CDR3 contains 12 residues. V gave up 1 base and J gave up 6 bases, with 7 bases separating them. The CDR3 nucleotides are TGTGCCAGCAGCTTAGGGTCAATCGAGCAGTACTTC. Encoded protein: CASSLGSIEQYF.

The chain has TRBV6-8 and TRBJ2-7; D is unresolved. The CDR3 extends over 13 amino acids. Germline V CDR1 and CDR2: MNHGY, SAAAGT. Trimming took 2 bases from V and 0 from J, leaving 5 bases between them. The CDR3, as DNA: TGTGCCAGCAGTTACCCGCACTCCTACGAGCAGTACTTC. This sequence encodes CASSYPHSYEQYF.

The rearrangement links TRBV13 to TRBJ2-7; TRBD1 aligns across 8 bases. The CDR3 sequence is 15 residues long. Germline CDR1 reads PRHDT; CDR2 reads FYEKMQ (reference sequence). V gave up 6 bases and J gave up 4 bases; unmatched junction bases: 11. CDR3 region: CASSSGDRGFYEQYF. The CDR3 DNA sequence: TGTGCCAGCAGTTCGGGAGACAGGGGCTTTTACGAGCAGTACTTC.

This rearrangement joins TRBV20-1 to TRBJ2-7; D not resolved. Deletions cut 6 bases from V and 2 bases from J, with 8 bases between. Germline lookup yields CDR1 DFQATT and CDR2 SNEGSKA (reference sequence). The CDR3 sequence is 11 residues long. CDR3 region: CSAFSTYEQYF. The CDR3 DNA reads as TGCAGTGCGTTCAGTACCTACGAGCAGTACTTC.

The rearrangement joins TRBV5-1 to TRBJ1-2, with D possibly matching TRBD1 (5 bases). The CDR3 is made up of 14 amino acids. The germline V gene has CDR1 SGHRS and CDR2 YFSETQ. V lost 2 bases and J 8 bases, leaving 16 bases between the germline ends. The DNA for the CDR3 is TGCGCCAGCAGCTTAACAGGAACGAGTGGCGGCTACACCTTC. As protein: CASSLTGTSGGYTF.

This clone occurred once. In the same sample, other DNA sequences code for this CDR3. CDR3 coding DNA: TGTGCCAGTAGTATAGGACAGGGGATCTATGGCTACACCTTC. It is translated as CASSIGQGIYGYTF. The chain couples TRBV19 to TRBJ1-2; 8 bases line up with TRBD1. The CDR3 contains 14 residues. The germline gives CDR1 LNHDA, CDR2 SQIVND (reference sequence). The junction had 2 bases not matched to a gene; V was cut back by 1 base and J by 4 bases.

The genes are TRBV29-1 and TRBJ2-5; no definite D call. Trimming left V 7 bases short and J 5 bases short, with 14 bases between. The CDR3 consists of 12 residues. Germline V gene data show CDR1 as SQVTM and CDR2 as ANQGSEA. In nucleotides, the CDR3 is TGCAGCGGCCGCGGCGGTGACGAGACCCAGTACTTC. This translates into CSGRGGDETQYF.

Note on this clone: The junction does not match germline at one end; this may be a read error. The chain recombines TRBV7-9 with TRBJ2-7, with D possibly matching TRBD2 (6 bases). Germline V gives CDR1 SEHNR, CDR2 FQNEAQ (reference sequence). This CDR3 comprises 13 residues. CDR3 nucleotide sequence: TGTGCCAGCAGCTCACAGACTAGTCCAGGAGGCTCCTTC. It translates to CASSSQTSPGGSF.

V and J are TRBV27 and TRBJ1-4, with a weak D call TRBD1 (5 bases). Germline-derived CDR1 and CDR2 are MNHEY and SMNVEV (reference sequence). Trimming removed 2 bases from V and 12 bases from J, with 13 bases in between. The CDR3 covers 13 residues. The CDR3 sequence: CASSLRERQQLFF. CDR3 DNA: TGTGCCAGCAGTTTACGGGAAAGACAGCAACTGTTTTTT.

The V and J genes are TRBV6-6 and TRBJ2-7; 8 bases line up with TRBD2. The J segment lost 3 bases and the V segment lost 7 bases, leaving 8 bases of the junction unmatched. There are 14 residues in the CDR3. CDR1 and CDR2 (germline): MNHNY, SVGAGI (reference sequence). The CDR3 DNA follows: TGTGCCAGCACCCTCGGGGGGGATCACTACGAGCAGTACTTC. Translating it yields CASTLGGDHYEQYF.